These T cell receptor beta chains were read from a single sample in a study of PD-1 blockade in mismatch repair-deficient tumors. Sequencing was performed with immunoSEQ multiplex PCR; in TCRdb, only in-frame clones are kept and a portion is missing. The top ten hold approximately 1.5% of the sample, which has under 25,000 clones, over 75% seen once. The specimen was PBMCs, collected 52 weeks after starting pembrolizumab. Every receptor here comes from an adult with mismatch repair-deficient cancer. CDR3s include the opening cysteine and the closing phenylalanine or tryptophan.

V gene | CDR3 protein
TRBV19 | CASSILAYEQYF
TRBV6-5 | CASSSLVRGGGELFF
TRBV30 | CAWSSGLANNEQFF
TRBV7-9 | CASTTTVGGISYEQYF
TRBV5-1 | CASSSLLRTTDTQYF
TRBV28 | CATTTGHPNEQFF
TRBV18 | CASSPTPRGGARAQHF
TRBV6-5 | CASRYGPYQETQYF
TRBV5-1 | CASSLGLAGGRETQYF
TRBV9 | CASSVATGESETQYF
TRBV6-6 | CASSYQGGTEAFF